This T cell receptor beta chain was obtained from a study of T cell responses to AZD1222 COVID-19 vaccine. Some clones are missing from TCRdb's copy, which holds only in-frame ones; the method was immunoSEQ multiplex PCR. Of 150,000 or so clones listed, 92% are singletons. V was trimmed by 7 bases and J by 0 bases, leaving 9 bases between them. The germline gives CDR1 SEHNR, CDR2 FQNEAQ (reference sequence). The CDR3 spans 13 residues. The clonotype originates from an adult in good health. The rearrangement joins TRBV7-9 to TRBJ1-2; D gene uncertain. The sequences come from peripheral blood, collected on day 0 of AZD1222 vaccination. CDR3 sequence reads: CASTPEANYGYTF. The CDR3, as DNA: TGTGCCAGCACCCCAGAAGCTAACTATGGCTACACCTTC.